This TCR beta chain emerged from a study of OX40 agonist ivuxolimab in advanced cancers. Study as a whole: Patients in the trial were receiving intravenous ivuxolimab every 2 weeks, at doses of 0.01 to 10 mg/kg. Three individuals attained partial responses, comprising one hepatocellular carcinoma case and two cutaneous melanoma cases. Notes on the study in general: Researchers report that CD8+ T cells had, on average, more expanded clones than CD4+.

The germline gives CDR1 SNHLY, CDR2 FYNNEI. The CDR3 is 18 residues long. Trimming removed 5 bases at V and 2 bases at J, with 25 bases between. In regard to this clone: Antigen unknown.

Using immunoSEQ multiplex PCR, the repertoire was profiled, and TCRdb retains in-frame clones only, with some absent. The sample lists roughly 34,000 clones, around nine tenths occurring once. The sequence came from an adult with an advanced solid tumor such as melanoma, head and neck, liver or kidney cancer. The input for sequencing was CD4+ or CD8+ T cells sorted from blood, taken in a trial of the OX40 agonist ivuxolimab. This chain uses TRBV2 with TRBJ2-7; D possibly uses TRBD1 or TRBD2 (5 bases each). The CDR3 sequence is CASSSPGRKGRSPYEQYF. CDR3 sequence (DNA): TGTGCCAGCAGTTCGCCGGGACGGAAAGGGCGGAGCCCCTACGAGCAGTACTTC.